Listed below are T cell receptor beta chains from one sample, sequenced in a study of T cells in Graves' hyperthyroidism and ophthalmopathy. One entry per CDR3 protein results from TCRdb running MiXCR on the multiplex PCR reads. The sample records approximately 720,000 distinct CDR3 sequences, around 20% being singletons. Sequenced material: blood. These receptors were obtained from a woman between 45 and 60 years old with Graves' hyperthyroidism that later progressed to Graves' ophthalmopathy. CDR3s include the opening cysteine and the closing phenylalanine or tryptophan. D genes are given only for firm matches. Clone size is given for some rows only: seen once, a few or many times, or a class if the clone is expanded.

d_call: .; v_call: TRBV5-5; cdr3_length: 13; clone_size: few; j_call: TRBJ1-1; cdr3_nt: TGTGCCAGCAGCGGGGAGGTGGACACTGAAGCTTTCTTT; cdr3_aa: CASSGEVDTEAFF
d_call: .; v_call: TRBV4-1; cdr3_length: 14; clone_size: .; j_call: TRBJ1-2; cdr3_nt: TGCGCCAGCAGCCAAGGCGGGTTTAACCCTGGCTACACCTTC; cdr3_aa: CASSQGGFNPGYTF
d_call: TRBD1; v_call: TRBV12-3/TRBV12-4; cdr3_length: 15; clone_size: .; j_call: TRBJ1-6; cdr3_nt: TGTGCCAGCATTGGGACAGACTCCTATAATTCACCCCTCCACTTT; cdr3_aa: CASIGTDSYNSPLHF
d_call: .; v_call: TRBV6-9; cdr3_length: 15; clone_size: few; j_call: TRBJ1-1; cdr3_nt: TGTGCCAGCAGTTACGTCCAATTTAGGGGAACTGAAGCTTTCTTT; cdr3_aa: CASSYVQFRGTEAFF
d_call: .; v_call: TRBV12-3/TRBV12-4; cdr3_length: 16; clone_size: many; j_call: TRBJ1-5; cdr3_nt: TGTGCCAGCAGCCGCCAGTCGAATACGGGCCGGCAGCCCCAGCATTTT; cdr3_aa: CASSRQSNTGRQPQHF
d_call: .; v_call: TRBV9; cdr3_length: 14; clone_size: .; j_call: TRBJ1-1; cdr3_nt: TGTGCCAGCAGCGTGGGGCCGCGAGGGGCTGAAGCTTTCTTT; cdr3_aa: CASSVGPRGAEAFF
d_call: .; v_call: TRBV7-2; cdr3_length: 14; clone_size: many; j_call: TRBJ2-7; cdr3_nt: TGTGCCAGCGGGGACAGCGGGACCTCCTACGAGCAGTACTTC; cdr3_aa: CASGDSGTSYEQYF
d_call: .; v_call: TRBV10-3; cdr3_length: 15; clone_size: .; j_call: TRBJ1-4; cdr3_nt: TGTGCCATCAGTGAGTCGGGGGGAAGAAATGAAAAACTGTTTTTT; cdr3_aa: CAISESGGRNEKLFF
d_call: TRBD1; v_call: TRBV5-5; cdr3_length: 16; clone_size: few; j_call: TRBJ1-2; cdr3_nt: TGTGCCAGCAGCTGGGGACCGGGACAGGGGTTCGAAGGCTACACCTTC; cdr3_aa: CASSWGPGQGFEGYTF
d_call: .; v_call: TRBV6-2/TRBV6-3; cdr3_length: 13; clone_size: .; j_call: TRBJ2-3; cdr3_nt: TGTGCCAGCACAAGCAGAAGCACAGATACGCAGTATTTT; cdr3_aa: CASTSRSTDTQYF
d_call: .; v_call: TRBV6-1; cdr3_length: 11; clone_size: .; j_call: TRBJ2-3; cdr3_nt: TGTGCCAGCGAAGACACAGATACGCAGTATTTT; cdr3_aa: CASEDTDTQYF
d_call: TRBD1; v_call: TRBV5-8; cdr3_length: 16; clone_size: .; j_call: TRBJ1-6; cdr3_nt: TGTGCCAGCGAAGCCAGGGGGCTCCTTTATAATTCACCCCTCCACTTT; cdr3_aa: CASEARGLLYNSPLHF
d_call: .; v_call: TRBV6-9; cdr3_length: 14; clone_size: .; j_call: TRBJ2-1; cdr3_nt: TGCGCCAGCAGAGGGGCAGGGGAGAATAATGAGCAGTTCTTC; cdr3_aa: CASRGAGENNEQFF
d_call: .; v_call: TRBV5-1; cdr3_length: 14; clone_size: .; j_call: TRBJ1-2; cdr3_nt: TGCGCCAGCAGCCGGGGGGCGACGGACTATGGCTACACCTTC; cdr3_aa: CASSRGATDYGYTF
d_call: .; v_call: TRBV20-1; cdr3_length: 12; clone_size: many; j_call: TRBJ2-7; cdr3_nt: TGCAGTGCTCGCCTCAGGGCGGGGGAGCAGTACTTC; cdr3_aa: CSARLRAGEQYF
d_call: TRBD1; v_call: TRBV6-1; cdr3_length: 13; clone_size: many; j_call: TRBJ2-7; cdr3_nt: TGTGCCTCCGGCCGGGACAGGGACTACGAGCAGTACTTC; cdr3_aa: CASGRDRDYEQYF
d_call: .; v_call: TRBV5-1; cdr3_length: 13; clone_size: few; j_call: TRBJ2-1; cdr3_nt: TGCGCCAGCAGCCCTGACGGCTTTAATGAGCAGTTCTTC; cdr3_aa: CASSPDGFNEQFF
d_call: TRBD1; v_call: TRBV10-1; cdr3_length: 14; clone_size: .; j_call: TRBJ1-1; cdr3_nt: TGCGCCAGCCAGGGGGCCTCTATGAACACTGAAGCTTTCTTT; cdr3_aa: CASQGASMNTEAFF
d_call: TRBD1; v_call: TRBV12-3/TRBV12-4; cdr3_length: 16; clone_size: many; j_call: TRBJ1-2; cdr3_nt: TGTGCCAGCAGTTTTGGTTGGGACAGGGAGTCTGGTGGCTACACCTTC; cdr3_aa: CASSFGWDRESGGYTF
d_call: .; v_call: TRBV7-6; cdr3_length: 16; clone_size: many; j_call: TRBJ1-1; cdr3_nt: TGTGCCAGCAGCCCTGGGGCAGGGATCATGAACACTGAAGCTTTCTTT; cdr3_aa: CASSPGAGIMNTEAFF
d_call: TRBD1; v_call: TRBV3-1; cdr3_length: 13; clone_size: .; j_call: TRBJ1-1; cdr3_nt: TGTGCCAGCAGCCCCAACCCCGACAGGGGCGCTTTCTTT; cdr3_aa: CASSPNPDRGAFF
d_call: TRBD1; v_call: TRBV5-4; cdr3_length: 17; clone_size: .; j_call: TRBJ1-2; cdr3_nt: TGCGCCAGCAGCCCCAGGGCAGGGGGCGAAGCTAACTATGGCTACACCTTC; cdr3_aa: CASSPRAGGEANYGYTF
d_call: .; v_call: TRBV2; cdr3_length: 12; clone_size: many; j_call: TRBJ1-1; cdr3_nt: TGTGCCAGCAATACTCGTCAGGGGCCGGCTTTCTTT; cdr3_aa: CASNTRQGPAFF
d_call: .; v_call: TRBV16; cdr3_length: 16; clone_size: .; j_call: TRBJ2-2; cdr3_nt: TGTGCCAGCAGCCAATCCCTGGCCGAGAACACCGGGGAGCTGTTTTTT; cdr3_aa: CASSQSLAENTGELFF
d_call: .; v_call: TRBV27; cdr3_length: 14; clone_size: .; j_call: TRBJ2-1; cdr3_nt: TGTGCCAGCAGTCCACAGGAGCATGGCAATGAGCAGTTCTTC; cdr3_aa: CASSPQEHGNEQFF